This TCR beta chain came from a study of cytomegalovirus exposure and HLA in healthy donors listed by TCRdb under 2017. For the study in its entirety: An earlier analysis of approximately 640 of the donors reported approximately 270 Gb of sequence data and 117 million unique TCR beta sequences from 190 million or so T cells. In a later genetic analysis, genome-wide SNP genotypes for about three fifths of the 666 donors were used, and that subset was treated as a discovery cohort. Among under 450 genotyped donors of the cohort, an average of about 240,000 unique TCR beta nucleotide sequences were sequenced per donor, about a sixth of them non-productive. HLA typing included class I and class II loci at four-digit resolution. The study aimed to test whether cataloging public T cell receptors could reveal signatures of past pathogen exposure. High-throughput TCR immunosequencing, statistical association of individual TCRs with disease status, and machine learning were combined to predict cytomegalovirus infection status. About 310 gigabases of sequencing data and approximately 85 million unique TCR sequences were included in an early release covering roughly 600 HLA-typed donors. Typing coverage varied by locus: about 629-630 donors for A, B, C, DRB1 and DQB1; around 560 for DQA1; about 570 for DPA1; under 490 for DPB1. In the later analysis, no new phenotypic data were used to find candidate immune exposures; instead, reliance was placed on TCR beta sequences and their occurrence across donors. Donor age, sex, ethnicity and CMV serostatus were compiled together with the repertoire data. An earlier analysis of 500 to 750 of the donors applied high-throughput TCR beta sequencing to assess whether each TCR beta V gene segment acted as functional or pseudogenic. A later analysis re-analyzed previously published TCR beta repertoires from roughly 630 donors and added high-resolution HLA genotyping to study TCR occurrence patterns. Using immunosequencing, the study profiled T cell repertoires from 666 subjects and related those repertoires to cytomegalovirus serostatus. All discovery cohort repertoires had been generated on a single sequencing platform. Several DR-DQ haplotypes were handled as single units for association and clustering, since linkage in the cohort was strong. Besides the first cohort of roughly 660 subjects, a separate validation cohort made up of over a hundred different subjects was used. Among the roughly 370 genotyped donors, 75% to 90% belonged to the genetic ancestry cluster associated with self-reported Caucasian donors. Broad study findings and their caveats: A later genetic analysis reported fewer N-insertions in productive TCRs among donors in an Asian-associated ancestry cluster than the roughly 720-donor mean. In both the original and validation cohorts, the classifier was reported to diagnose cytomegalovirus status with high specificity and sensitivity. In the study, some 180 TCR beta chains were listed as associated with cytomegalovirus. A later analysis found that TCR association rates varied across HLA loci, with DRB1 alleles showing the most associated TCRs and HLA-C alleles the fewest. In vitro tests confirmed that three of the cytomegalovirus-associated TCR beta chains recognize cytomegalovirus antigens. Strong co-occurrence of HLA alleles, especially DR and DQ, made assigning TCR associations to individual alleles difficult. Because HLA typing was missing for some donors at each locus, association tests included only the typed subset. The cohort was sequenced for TCR beta chains only, and without alpha or paired-chain data the features that could be detected were limited. A cluster of highly shared sequence variants was judged likely to be a technical artifact of the sequencing pipeline. In a later analysis, HLA-associated TCR beta chains were found to be more clonally expanded and to have lower generation probabilities than equally common non-associated chains. Roughly uniform sequencing depth across donors was assumed in presence/absence analyses, although this assumption may not hold. Because counts were too low, some 16 rarely observed V segments, including chromosome 9 orphons, were excluded from the earlier analysis of around 640 of the donors. Most CMV-associated TCR beta chains appeared to be HLA-restricted in a later analysis, and the HLA associations seemed to be driven largely by CMV exposure. Because the 87-base-pair reads could not distinguish some IMGT-functional V segments, including TRBV6-2 and TRBV6-3, those segments were excluded. It was suggested by the authors that the approach could potentially be generalized to other disease states and immunological phenotypes. According to a later analysis, parvovirus B19, influenza, CMV and Epstein-Barr virus appeared linked to several top co-occurrence clusters. Immune exposure information for the cohort was limited to CMV serostatus. A later analysis associated approximately 17,000 TCR beta sequences with specific HLA alleles at a false discovery rate of 0.05. Linkage disequilibrium might explain the correlated functional status among segregating V segments, but an unknown experimental factor could not be excluded. In a later genetic analysis, a missense DCLRE1C variant was associated with V-gene and J-gene trimming of TCR beta chains, and the association was replicated in an independent cohort. A further reported finding was that TCR beta sequences accurately predicted the HLA-A and HLA-B alleles for most subjects in the first cohort. Most TCR sequences were seen in very few donors, while some public TCRs were found in many individuals. Broadly in line with IMGT annotations, most TCR beta V segments showed up in productive rearrangements about 87% or about 30% of the time in an earlier analysis of 450 to 750 of the donors.

The cohort was made up of 666 healthy bone marrow donors. All cohort members were sampled while nominally healthy, although unrecorded immune exposures were likely present. The donor was CMV seronegative and belonged to the group of roughly 330 seronegative cohort members. Each donor provided a peripheral blood sample, and peripheral blood mononuclear cells were used for TCR beta sequencing. Genomic DNA was extracted from the blood cell samples with the Qiagen DNeasy Blood Extraction Kit. The CDR3 measures 11 amino acids from cysteine to phenylalanine. Only the CDR3 DNA is retained, 33 bases long and in frame from the first base. V loses 5 bases, J loses 4 bases, and the germline ends lie 5 bases apart. Based on the germline V gene (reference sequence), the CDR1 and CDR2 sequences are SEHNR and FQNEAQ. Regarding this clone: It lacks a known antigen.

Library method: the immunoSEQ multiplex PCR assay. For the multiplex PCR, a mixture combining 60 forward primers for TCR Vbeta segments and 13 reverse primers for TCR Jbeta segments was used. A multiplex PCR assay on genomic DNA amplified the CDR3 region of rearranged TCR beta genes. On the Illumina HiSeq System, the amplified TCR beta libraries were sequenced as 87-base-pair reads. As for the authors' bioinformatics: A later analysis tallied roughly 78 million unique TCR beta chains across the 700 or so repertoires, and approximately 12 million of those chains were shared by two or more donors. Raw reads were error-corrected and collapsed into unique sequences by a nearest-neighbor algorithm in which closely related sequences were merged to remove PCR and sequencing errors. V, D and J gene segments were assigned by aligning CDR3 sequences to IMGT reference sequences. For a sequence to be retained, a match of at least six nucleotides to both a V gene segment and a J gene segment was required. A rearrangement was called productive if the CDR3 had no stop codons and remained in frame with V and J, and every other rearrangement was called non-productive. CDR3 was defined according to IMGT convention as the region running from the second conserved V-encoded cysteine to the conserved J-encoded phenylalanine. The earlier analysis of 587 of the donors excluded sequences that lacked an unambiguous match to a single V gene segment. An earlier analysis of roughly 590 of the donors called V segments functional above 56.7% productive rearrangements and segregating when the between-donor standard deviation exceeded 5%. A statistical classification framework was developed to diagnose cytomegalovirus status using the catalog of TCR beta chain sequences. In a later analysis, TCR nucleotide sequences were compared against IMGT/GENE-DB human TR gene sequences so that V and J genes could be assigned. In a later analysis, CDR3 sequences and most-parsimonious VDJ recombination scenarios were assigned using the TCRdist pipeline. In a later analysis, each TCR beta chain was defined by its CDR3 amino acid sequence together with its V-gene family, and reads without a unique V-gene family were excluded. To address suspected cross-contamination and a sequencing artifact, a later analysis removed over 500 highly shared, low-generation-probability nucleotide sequences. In a later analysis, a clonal expansion index for each public chain was calculated from normalized within-repertoire ranks of inferred template counts. Generation probabilities in a later analysis came from a VDJ recombination model fitted to out-of-frame rearrangements, and those results were checked against IGoR. Hypergeometric tests were used in a later analysis to score TCR-TCR, TCR-HLA and TCR-CMV co-occurrence, with a repertoire-size bias correction applied to the TCR pairs. In a later analysis, false discovery rates were estimated by permuting HLA or CMV assignments 20 times. In a later analysis, co-occurring TCRs were grouped with DBSCAN, and TCRdist sequence similarity was added when clustering was performed within HLA-allele-positive subsets. Repertoires with fewer than 30,000 or more than 120,000 public chains were left out of co-occurrence clustering, as were roughly five repertoires with anomalous nucleotide sharing. Not all clones reach the TCRdb copy of this immuneACCESS table, which keeps in-frame sequences only. Checked studies attribute under half of the gap to unresolved V genes and leave the rest unexplained. V, J and clone size are those of that table, while D and trimming were read from the DNA. The data table for this sample lists 100,000 to 150,000 clones. The ten largest clones capture less than 4.5% of the sample.

The V and J segments used are TRBV7-9 and TRBJ1-1, with the D gene uncertain. The sequencing input was PBMCs. This sequence was found in a man younger than 35 in good health and CMV-seronegative. The CDR3 reads CASSPSTEAFF. The DNA sequence is TGTGCCAGCAGCCCCAGCACTGAAGCTTTCTTT. Full variable domain (CDR3 extended with the reference TRBV7-9 and TRBJ1-1 proteins): DTGVSQNPRHKITKRGQNVTFRCDPISEHNRLYWYRQTLGQGPEFLTYFQNEAQLEKSRLLSDRFSAERPKGSFSTLEIQRTEQGDSAMYLCASSPSTEAFFGQGTRLTVV.